Each of the 21 T cell receptor beta chains below was sequenced from the same sample in a study of CD8+ T cells in alopecia areata. In each case, RNA was isolated and then reverse transcribed into cDNA as the sequencing template. Profiling relied on immunoSEQ multiplex PCR, and the TCRdb table lists in-frame clones only, not all of them. Altogether about 99,000 clones are present, 55% being singletons, with the ten largest covering 8.5% to 10%. Sequencing used CD4+ T cells sorted from blood. The receptor set was obtained from a human donor in good health.

With regard to this clone: Other DNA sequences within the sample encode an identical CDR3. The rearrangement joins TRBV2 to TRBJ1-2; D remains ambiguous. The CDR3 has 12 residues. The germline V and J ends were trimmed by 2 bases and 5 bases, with 6 bases remaining between them. Germline values: CDR1 SNHLY, CDR2 FYNNEI. The CDR3 here is CASSESGYGYTF. CDR3 in DNA: TGTGCCAGCAGTGAATCAGGTTATGGCTACACCTTC.

V and J are TRBV29-1 and TRBJ1-1, with D perhaps matching TRBD1 (5 bases). This CDR3 spans 13 amino acids. Per germline, CDR1 SQVTM and CDR2 ANQGSEA. Trimming shortened V by 3 bases and J by 0 bases, and 8 bases separated the two germline ends. CDR3: CSVETVLNTEAFF. Here the CDR3 DNA reads TGCAGCGTTGAGACAGTTCTGAACACTGAAGCTTTCTTT.

This chain links TRBV7-9 with TRBJ2-5; TRBD2 matches at 8 bases. V trimming: 2 bases; J trimming: 1 base; junction bases outside the gene matches: 3. Germline V gives CDR1 SEHNR, CDR2 FQNEAQ (reference sequence). The CDR3 runs to 15 residues. The CDR3 region is CASSLYLAGQETQYF. The DNA of the CDR3 is TGTGCCAGCAGCTTATACCTAGCGGGCCAAGAGACCCAGTACTTC.

This chain uses TRBV29-1 with TRBJ1-2; D gene ambiguous. The germline V and J ends were trimmed by 4 bases and 2 bases, with 11 bases remaining between them. From germline, CDR1 is SQVTM and CDR2 ANQGSEA. The CDR3 runs 13 residues. CDR3 sequence: CSVALFSNYGYTF. The CDR3 DNA reads TGCAGCGTTGCATTGTTCTCGAACTATGGCTACACCTTC.

The chain combines TRBV7-9 with TRBJ2-7; no definite D call. The CDR3 is 15 residues long. V lost 5 bases and J lost 7, with 21 bases in between. Germline CDR1 is SEHNR and CDR2 is FQNEAQ (reference sequence). CDR3 coding DNA: TGTGCCAGCAGCGAAAGTCCCGTACTATCGGGTGAGCAGTACTTC. The encoded protein is CASSESPVLSGEQYF.

The V and J genes are TRBV7-3 and TRBJ2-6; D unresolved. V was clipped by 5 bases and J by 0 bases, with 11 bases between them. The CDR3 is made up of 16 amino acids. Per germline, CDR1 SGHTA and CDR2 FQGTGA. The CDR3 here is CASSPWASSGANVLTF. For the CDR3, the DNA is TGTGCCAGCAGCCCTTGGGCGAGCTCTGGGGCCAACGTCCTGACTTTC. The variable domain in full, completed from reference TRBV7-3 and TRBJ2-6, reads GAGVSQTPSNKVTEKGKYVELRCDPISGHTALYWYRQSLGQGPEFLIYFQGTGAADDSGLPNDRFFAVRPEGSVSTLKIQRTERGDSAVYLCASSPWASSGANVLTFGAGSRLTVL.

The chain links TRBV25-1 to TRBJ1-1; D is unresolved. The CDR3 sequence is 12 residues long. Per germline, CDR1 MGHDK and CDR2 SYGVNS. With 9 bases removed from V and 0 bases from J, the gap between germline ends came to 8 bases. DNA of the CDR3: TGTGCCAGTGCCCAGTTGAACACTGAAGCTTTCTTT. It codes for CASAQLNTEAFF.

As to this clone: A read error may explain this, as a much larger clone is one base away. This chain links TRBV5-1 with TRBJ1-2, with 9 bases identical to TRBD1. This CDR3 is 13 amino acids long. CDR1 is SGHRS, CDR2 YFSETQ, per germline. Trimming took 4 bases from V and 2 from J; bases not matched to a gene: 0. The CDR3 loop is CASSGQGNYGYTF. In DNA form, the CDR3 reads TGCGCCAGCAGCGGACAGGGGAACTATGGCTACACCTTC.

The J gene is TRBJ2-5, the V gene TRBV2; 9 positions agree with TRBD1. The CDR3 totals 13 residues. With V trimmed by 6 bases and J by 2 bases, 1 base remained unmatched. The germline V gene encodes CDR1 SNHLY and CDR2 FYNNEI. Written as DNA, the CDR3 is TGTGCCAGCAGCGGACAGGGGCAAGAGACCCAGTACTTC. This translates into CASSGQGQETQYF.

Only a few counts were recorded for this clone. J is TRBJ2-5 and V is TRBV18; D uncertain. CDR3 size: 14 residues. The germline V and J ends were trimmed by 6 bases and 4 bases, with 15 bases remaining between them. CDR1 is KGHSH, CDR2 LQKENI, per germline. The CDR3 region has the DNA TGTGCCAGCTCCCCTCTGGGAATTGGAGAGACCCAGTACTTC. Protein sequence: CASSPLGIGETQYF.

The V and J genes are TRBV30 and TRBJ1-1; perhaps TRBD1 as D (6 bases). V lost 8 bases and J 1 base, leaving 20 bases between the germline ends. Germline-derived CDR1 and CDR2 are GTSNPN and SVGIG (reference sequence). CDR3 size: 15 residues. For the CDR3, the DNA is TGTGCCCAAAGGGCGCACACAGGGACGAACACTGAAGCTTTCTTT. Protein: CAQRAHTGTNTEAFF.

This clone has a handful of counts. V usage is TRBV5-6 and J usage is TRBJ1-1, with a tentative D call TRBD1 (6 bases). Trimming shortened V by 1 base and J by 2 bases, and 9 bases separated the two germline ends. The germline gives CDR1 SGHDT, CDR2 YYEEEE. This CDR3 has 14 residues. DNA for the CDR3: TGTGCCAGCAGCTTGACAGGGCTAAACACTGAAGCTTTCTTT. Protein sequence: CASSLTGLNTEAFF.

This clone was found a few times. The chain couples TRBV28 to TRBJ2-7, with no clear D. CDR1 and CDR2 from the germline V gene are MDHEN and SYDVKM. The V end was cut by 7 bases, the J end by 4 bases, with 11 bases between. The CDR3 length is 12 residues. The CDR3: CASTSTSYEQYF. CDR3 in DNA: TGTGCCAGCACCTCTACAAGTTACGAGCAGTACTTC.

The table lists this clone with a few counts. The chain uses TRBV6-5 and TRBJ1-2; 10 bases are a match to TRBD1. The length of the CDR3 is 14 residues. V shed 7 bases and J 4 bases; nucleotides not matched to a gene: 6. Germline loops: CDR1 MNHEY, CDR2 SVGAGI. As DNA, the CDR3 is TGTGCCAGCAAAGTAGGACAGGGGGTCTATGGCTACACCTTC. Amino acids: CASKVGQGVYGYTF.

The chain joins TRBV7-9 to TRBJ1-1; D remains unclear. The germline V and J ends were trimmed by 1 base and 11 bases, with 8 bases remaining between them. The length of the CDR3 is 11 residues. In germline, CDR1 is SEHNR, CDR2 FQNEAQ (reference sequence). The CDR3 here is CASSLVGLAFF. CDR3 DNA: TGTGCCAGCAGCTTAGTGGGTTTGGCTTTCTTT.

The V gene is TRBV6-1, the J gene TRBJ2-7, with 7 bases fitting TRBD1. The germline V gene has CDR1 MNHNS and CDR2 SASEGT. CDR3 length equals 15 residues. V lost 6 bases and J lost 3; bases outside the gene matches: 11. The CDR3 protein is CASSPKDRTHYEQYF. As DNA, the CDR3 is TGTGCCAGCAGCCCAAAGGACAGGACCCACTACGAGCAGTACTTC.

CDR3 region: CSALLPSYEQYF. In nucleotides, the CDR3 is TGCAGCGCCCTCCTCCCCTCCTACGAGCAGTACTTC. The chain joins TRBV29-1 to TRBJ2-7; D is unresolved. V was cut by 7 bases and J by 0 bases, with 10 bases left in between. This CDR3 is built from 12 residues. Germline values: CDR1 SQVTM, CDR2 ANQGSEA.

In its sample, this clone was seen once. V usage is TRBV2 and J usage is TRBJ2-3; 7 bases are a match to TRBD1. The CDR3 spans 11 residues. J lost 14 bases, V lost 5 bases, and 7 bases had no gene match. Germline V gene data show CDR1 as SNHLY and CDR2 as FYNNEI. This CDR3 is CASSPQGLVYF. CDR3 bases: TGTGCCAGCAGTCCACAGGGGTTGGTGTATTTT.

This clone was recorded only once. The genes are TRBV27 and TRBJ1-6; D remains unclear. From germline, CDR1 is MNHEY and CDR2 SMNVEV (reference sequence). V was pared by 1 base and J by 6 bases, with 7 bases between. The CDR3 is 14 residues long. In DNA, the CDR3 is TGTGCCAGCAGTTTATGGCAGAGTAATTCACCCCTCCACTTT. As protein: CASSLWQSNSPLHF.

The chain couples TRBV29-1 to TRBJ2-7, with a tentative D call TRBD1 (6 bases). This CDR3 is built from 11 residues. In germline, CDR1 is SQVTM, CDR2 ANQGSEA. V lost 3 bases to trimming and J lost 5 bases, with 8 bases between them. The CDR3 reads CSVDRGHEQYF. The DNA for the CDR3 is TGCAGCGTTGACAGGGGTCACGAGCAGTACTTC.

The rearrangement joins TRBV4-1 to TRBJ1-2; D is possibly TRBD1 (5 bases). V gave up 2 bases and J gave up 4 bases, with 14 bases separating them. Germline V CDR1 and CDR2: MGHRA, YSYEKL. The CDR3 spans 15 residues. CDR3 residues: CASSQLMRGGYGYTF. The CDR3 nucleotides read TGCGCCAGCAGCCAACTGATGAGGGGTGGCTATGGCTACACCTTC.